This T cell receptor beta chain was obtained from a study of technical replicates of blood from a handful of donors. Sequencing used immunoSEQ multiplex PCR; TCRdb keeps in-frame clones, though not all of them. The sample lists approximately 59,000 clones, more than 75% seen once, with 5% in the top ten. With 4 bases clipped from V and 5 bases from J, the junction kept 12 bases outside the gene matches. The CDR3 totals 15 residues. Germline V gene data show CDR1 as GTSNPN and CDR2 as SVGIG (reference sequence). The V and J genes are TRBV30 and TRBJ2-5; TRBD1 matches 8 bases. The source is a human donor in good health. Some clones in this sample may be carry-over from other donors' samples. The specimen was PBMCs. The CDR3 nucleotides are TGTGCCTGGAATAATGGACAGGGCGTATCGGAGACCCAGTACTTC. Amino acids: CAWNNGQGVSETQYF.